The 30 T cell receptor beta chains reported below all come from one sample, sequenced in a study of Graves' ophthalmopathy and Graves' hyperthyroidism. RNA transcripts yielded amplified TCR beta CDR3 regions. HTBI primers were employed in first-round RT-PCR, then a second-round multiplex PCR followed. TCRdb re-analysed the multiplex PCR reads in MiXCR, keeping a single row per CDR3 protein. The table has hundreds of thousands of distinct CDR3 sequences, about a fifth seen once. The sequencing input was peripheral blood. The receptors stem from a woman under 30 with stable Graves' hyperthyroidism. Some clones in this sample may be carry-over from other donors' samples.

This chain joins TRBV7-8 and TRBJ2-7, with TRBD1 as a possible D gene (6 bases). Per the germline V gene, CDR1 is SGHVS and CDR2 is FQNEAQ. V was cut by 4 bases and J by 0 bases, with 13 bases left in between. This CDR3 is built from 15 residues. CDR3: CASSSLGGSSYEQYF. Here the CDR3 DNA reads TGTGCCAGCAGCTCACTAGGGGGTTCCTCCTACGAGCAGTACTTC. Full variable domain (rest looked up from reference TRBV7-8 and TRBJ2-7): GAGVSQSPRYKVAKRGQDVALRCDPISGHVSLFWYQQALGQGPEFLTYFQNEAQLDKSGLPSDRFFAERPEGSVSTLKIQRTQQEDSAVYLCASSSLGGSSYEQYFGPGTRLTVT.

This clonotype was recorded many times. The V call is TRBV12-5, the J call TRBJ1-1; D is undetermined. This CDR3 comprises 13 residues. The V end was cut by 5 bases, the J end by 6 bases, with 13 bases between. Germline V gene sequence: CDR1 LGHNT, CDR2 FRNRAP. The CDR3 loop is CASGLGYRSEAFF. CDR3 DNA: TGTGCTAGTGGTCTCGGATACCGGTCTGAAGCTTTCTTT.

This clonotype was recorded at least ten times. The V gene is TRBV10-1, the J gene TRBJ1-6; 9 bases fit TRBD1. The CDR3 has 12 residues. Per germline, CDR1 WNHNN and CDR2 SYGVQD (reference sequence). V shed 9 bases, J shed 10 bases, and the junction held 4 bases outside the gene matches. Here the CDR3 DNA reads TGCGCCAGGATGGACAGGGGATCACCCCTCCACTTT. Translating gives CARMDRGSPLHF.

This clonotype has at least ten counts. This chain links TRBV12-3 or TRBV12-4 with TRBJ1-2; the match to TRBD1 covers 7 bases. The CDR3 contains 12 residues. The V segment lost 6 bases and the J segment 6 bases; nucleotides outside the gene matches: 4. The CDR3 nucleotides read TGTGCCAGCAGACAGGGGTCCCATGGCTACACCTTC. This codes for CASRQGSHGYTF.

This clonotype was counted many times. The genes are TRBV2 and TRBJ1-5; perhaps TRBD1 as D (5 bases). This CDR3 comprises 17 residues. Trimming took 6 bases from V and 2 from J, leaving 20 bases between them. The germline gives CDR1 SNHLY, CDR2 FYNNEI. The CDR3 nucleotides are TGTGCCAGCAGGCCGGGACGTTCCTTCCGTGGCAATCAGCCCCAGCATTTT. Translation gives CASRPGRSFRGNQPQHF.

The chain is built from TRBV6-1 and TRBJ1-1; D call uncertain. This CDR3 comprises 16 residues. V was shortened by 2 bases and J by 8 bases, with 21 bases between the two germline ends. In germline, CDR1 is MNHNS, CDR2 SASEGT. The CDR3 DNA reads TGTGCCAGCAGTGAATTGCCCAAATCCGGAAAAAGCGAAGCTTTCTTT. Protein: CASSELPKSGKSEAFF.

Many counts were recorded for this clonotype. This chain joins TRBV11-1 and TRBJ2-5; 9 positions match TRBD2. There are 17 residues in the CDR3. CDR1 SGHAT and CDR2 FQDESV come from the germline V gene (reference sequence). After removal of 4 bases from V and 2 bases from J, the junction contained 11 bases not matched to a gene. CDR3 bases: TGTGCCAGCAGCTCTCCCTGGACTAGCGAGGGGCAAGAGACCCAGTACTTC. It specifies CASSSPWTSEGQETQYF.

Ten or more counts support this clonotype. The rearrangement links TRBV9 to TRBJ1-1; 9 bases are shared with TRBD1. V shed 0 bases, J shed 0 bases, and the junction held 6 bases outside the gene matches. This CDR3 contains 17 residues. Germline V lookup: CDR1 SGDLS, CDR2 YYNGEE. The CDR3 protein is CASSVERQGEVNTEAFF. The CDR3 region has the DNA TGTGCCAGCAGCGTAGAGCGACAGGGGGAAGTGAACACTGAAGCTTTCTTT.

This clonotype was counted ten times or more. At one of its ends the junction is not consistent with the germline gene, which may arise from a read error. The rearrangement uses TRBV25-1 and TRBJ2-5; 7 nucleotides align to TRBD2. Germline CDR1 and CDR2: MGHDK and SYGVNS. CDR3 length: 16 residues. The CDR3 sequence is CASSEWGGPTQEAQYF. The CDR3 DNA reads TGTGCCAGCAGTGAATGGGGGGGACCCACGCAAGAGGCCCAGTACTTC.

This chain joins TRBV30 and TRBJ2-7; weak D call: TRBD2 (6 bases). This CDR3 is 12 amino acids long. Germline V CDR1 and CDR2: GTSNPN, SVGIG (reference sequence). V was pared by 8 bases and J by 6 bases, with 17 bases between. This CDR3 is CAGEDGGREQYF. As DNA, the CDR3 is TGTGCCGGAGAGGACGGAGGGCGCGAGCAGTACTTC.

This clonotype appeared a few times. V is TRBV12-3 or TRBV12-4 and J is TRBJ1-1, with D possibly matching TRBD1 (5 bases). The CDR3 spans 14 residues. Trimming cost V 3 bases and J 1 base, with 9 bases left between them. Here the CDR3 reads CASSFRDGNTEAFF. The CDR3 DNA is TGTGCCAGCAGTTTTAGGGACGGGAACACTGAAGCTTTCTTT.

Ten or more counts support this clonotype. The genes are TRBV13 and TRBJ2-5; D unclear. V lost 2 bases and J lost 2, with 12 bases in between. CDR1 is PRHDT, CDR2 FYEKMQ, per germline (reference sequence). The CDR3 length is 15 residues. CDR3 sequence (DNA): TGTGCCAGCAGCTTAAGAAGGGTGGAACAAGAGACCCAGTACTTC. Translating it yields CASSLRRVEQETQYF.

The chain links TRBV6-1 to TRBJ1-2; no firm D call. The CDR3 is 13 amino acids. Germline lookup yields CDR1 MNHNS and CDR2 SASEGT. The V end was cut by 6 bases, the J end by 4 bases, with 12 bases between. The CDR3 is CASRAAATYGYTF. The DNA for the CDR3 is TGTGCCAGCAGGGCGGCGGCAACCTATGGCTACACCTTC.

The chain combines TRBV20-1 with TRBJ1-5; tentative D call: TRBD1 (5 bases). The CDR3 is 15 residues long. The V end lost 3 bases, the J end lost 4 bases, and 16 bases lay between the germline ends. Germline V CDR1 and CDR2: DFQATT, SNEGSKA (reference sequence). The CDR3, as DNA: TGCAGTGCTAGGCGACCGGGACTGCAGAATCAGCCCCAGCATTTT. As protein: CSARRPGLQNQPQHF.

V usage is TRBV20-1 and J usage is TRBJ2-5, with D possibly matching TRBD1 (6 bases). CDR1 is DFQATT and CDR2 is SNEGSKA in the germline V gene (reference sequence). CDR3 length: 12 residues. V shed 5 bases and J shed 4 bases, with 11 bases lying between them. CDR3 sequence: CSAGGPAETQYF. Here the CDR3 DNA reads TGCAGTGCTGGGGGCCCAGCAGAGACCCAGTACTTC.

This clonotype has at least ten counts. V is TRBV15 and J is TRBJ2-7, with 8 bases identical to TRBD1. From germline, CDR1 is LNHNV and CDR2 YYDKDF (reference sequence). This CDR3 has 14 residues. J lost 6 bases, V lost 5 bases, and 9 bases had no gene match. CDR3 amino acids: CATSLDRDFREQYF. CDR3 nucleotides: TGTGCCACCAGCTTGGACAGGGACTTTCGCGAGCAGTACTTC.

This clonotype was seen at least ten times. This rearrangement joins TRBV27 to TRBJ2-7, with TRBD2 matching 9 bases. The V gene end was trimmed by 9 bases and the J gene end by 1 base; junction bases not matched to a gene: 16. CDR1 and CDR2 from the germline V gene are MNHEY and SMNVEV (reference sequence). The CDR3 is 17 residues long. CDR3 sequence (DNA): TGTGCCAGTGGAAGTGCAAGCGGGGGGCCCGATTCCTACGAGCAGTACTTC. Translation gives CASGSASGGPDSYEQYF.

The chain links TRBV20-1 to TRBJ1-2, with D possibly TRBD1 on 5 matching bases. CDR1 is DFQATT, CDR2 SNEGSKA, per germline (reference sequence). CDR3 length: 14 residues. Trimming took off 3 bases at V and 0 bases at J, with 11 bases between the two ends. The CDR3 DNA sequence: TGCAGTGCTAGTGGGGCCGCAGCTAACTATGGCTACACCTTC. Translating it yields CSASGAAANYGYTF.

This clonotype has at least ten counts. This chain links TRBV6-1 with TRBJ2-4; 10 bases align to TRBD1. Germline V CDR1 and CDR2: MNHNS, SASEGT. The CDR3 runs to 17 residues. V lost 6 bases and J lost 0; bases outside the gene matches: 8. The CDR3: CASRPGTGDRAKNIQYF. CDR3 nucleotides: TGTGCCAGCAGACCCGGGACAGGGGACCGAGCCAAAAACATTCAGTACTTC.

The chain links TRBV4-2 to TRBJ1-5; D uncertain. The CDR3 extends over 16 amino acids. Trimming shortened V by 1 base and J by 3 bases, and 13 bases separated the two germline ends. Germline V gives CDR1 LGHNA, CDR2 YNFKEQ. This CDR3 is CASSQGNSLHNQPQHF. The CDR3 region has the DNA TGTGCCAGCAGCCAAGGGAATTCACTCCACAATCAGCCCCAGCATTTT.

This clonotype was picked up many times. The CDR3: CASRTDPTAEAFF. CDR3 DNA: TGTGCCAGCAGGACAGATCCCACGGCTGAAGCTTTCTTT. The V and J genes are TRBV7-8 and TRBJ1-1; a weak D match, TRBD1 (5 bases). The CDR3 sequence is 13 residues long. Germline-derived CDR1 and CDR2 are SGHVS and FQNEAQ. V was shortened by 6 bases and J by 6 bases, with 14 bases between the two germline ends. Based on the CDR3 plus reference TRBV7-8 and TRBJ1-1, the full variable domain is GAGVSQSPRYKVAKRGQDVALRCDPISGHVSLFWYQQALGQGPEFLTYFQNEAQLDKSGLPSDRFFAERPEGSVSTLKIQRTQQEDSAVYLCASRTDPTAEAFFGQGTRLTVV.

The chain joins TRBV6-2 or TRBV6-3 to TRBJ1-2, with 9 bases matching TRBD1. Germline V gene lookup returns CDR1 MNHEY and CDR2 SVGEGT. With V trimmed by 8 bases and J by 5 bases, 6 bases remained unmatched. This CDR3 is 13 amino acids long. This chain's CDR3 is CASQRGTGYGYTF. The CDR3 DNA reads TGTGCCAGCCAACGAGGGACAGGGTATGGCTACACCTTC.

This clonotype was seen many times. The genes are TRBV10-1 and TRBJ2-5; D gene unclear. Germline-derived CDR1 and CDR2 are WNHNN and SYGVQD (reference sequence). The CDR3 is 14 amino acids. With 2 bases removed from V and 2 bases from J, the gap between germline ends came to 9 bases. In DNA, the CDR3 is TGCGCCAGCAGTGAGGACGGTCAGCAAGAGACCCAGTACTTC. Protein sequence: CASSEDGQQETQYF.

The J gene is TRBJ2-2, the V gene TRBV4-1; 8 bases agree with TRBD1. V lost 1 base and J lost 3; bases outside the gene matches: 4. The germline CDR1 and CDR2 sequences are MGHRA and YSYEKL. The CDR3 sequence is 16 residues long. The CDR3 here is CASSQGQGAHTGELFF. CDR3 sequence (DNA): TGCGCCAGCAGCCAAGGGCAGGGGGCTCACACCGGGGAGCTGTTTTTT.

As to this clonotype: This may be a read error: a much more frequent sequence differs by one nucleotide. V usage is TRBV4-1 and J usage is TRBJ2-7; TRBD2 agrees at 9 bases. Germline CDR1 MGHRA, CDR2 YSYEKL. V was clipped by 3 bases and J by 7 bases; unmatched bases: 7. The CDR3 loop spans 14 amino acids. The CDR3 sequence: CASSQGTSWWEQYF. The CDR3 DNA sequence: TGCGCCAGCAGCCAGGGGACTAGCTGGTGGGAGCAGTACTTC.

This clonotype was counted many times. This chain links TRBV30 with TRBJ1-5; D unclear. Trimming cost V 5 bases and J 7 bases, with 15 bases left between them. Germline values: CDR1 GTSNPN, CDR2 SVGIG (reference sequence). This CDR3 spans 13 amino acids. The CDR3 region is CAWALKGNQPQHF. CDR3 coding DNA: TGTGCCTGGGCCTTAAAGGGAAACCAGCCCCAGCATTTT.

This clonotype was counted ten times or more. CDR3 sequence reads: CASSPGGGARNQPQHF. The CDR3 DNA reads TGTGCCAGCAGCCCCGGGGGGGGGGCGCGCAATCAGCCCCAGCATTTT. This chain connects TRBV9 to TRBJ1-5, with D possibly TRBD1 on 6 matching bases. The CDR3 length is 16 residues. Looked up from germline, CDR1 is SGDLS and CDR2 is YYNGEE. V shed 4 bases and J shed 2 bases, with 16 bases lying between them.

This clonotype came up many times. The J gene is TRBJ1-2, the V gene TRBV28; D is ambiguous. V shed 4 bases and J shed 3 bases, with 18 bases lying between them. The CDR3 loop spans 16 amino acids. The germline V gene has CDR1 MDHEN and CDR2 SYDVKM. The CDR3 nucleotides are TGTGCCAGCAGTTCGCCCTGGGGAGGGTTGGACTATGGCTACACCTTC. Translation gives CASSSPWGGLDYGYTF.

Of note for this clonotype: A read error is likely, as this CDR3 ends without the conserved phenylalanine or tryptophan. The chain employs TRBV11-2 and TRBJ2-7; TRBD1 matches 10 bases. V lost 2 bases and J lost 4; bases outside the gene matches: 5. Germline values: CDR1 SGHAT, CDR2 FQNNGV. The CDR3 is made up of 15 amino acids. The CDR3 sequence: CASSLTTGGGYEQYY. The CDR3 DNA reads TGTGCCAGCAGCTTAACGACAGGGGGCGGATACGAGCAGTACTAC.

The chain uses TRBV20-1 and TRBJ1-5, with D unclear. Germline V gene sequence: CDR1 DFQATT, CDR2 SNEGSKA (reference sequence). This CDR3 is 14 amino acids long. V was cut by 3 bases and J by 1 base, with 10 bases left in between. For the CDR3, the DNA is TGCAGTGCTAGTCGGGGTGACAGCAATCAGCCCCAGCATTTT. Its protein product is CSASRGDSNQPQHF.